The rows below give T cell receptor beta chains drawn from one sample of a study of T cell responses to AZD1222 COVID-19 vaccine. Data came from immunoSEQ multiplex PCR; TCRdb stores just in-frame clones and leaves some out. The table includes about 120,000 clones, about 91% detected once. The sequencing here drew on peripheral blood, taken on day 0 of AZD1222 vaccination. These receptor sequences come from an adult in good health. Both conserved end residues are part of each CDR3. A D gene is named only where the DNA matches it firmly. The size entry is marked missing in some rows and otherwise reads once, few, many or a size class.

V gene: TRBV5-1; J gene: TRBJ2-1; D gene: TRBD1; clone size: -; CDR3 protein: CASTLDGTGGYNEQFF; CDR3 DNA: TGCGCCAGCACCCTGGACGGGACAGGGGGCTACAATGAGCAGTTCTTC
V gene: TRBV6-5; J gene: TRBJ1-4; D gene: -; clone size: -; CDR3 protein: CASRYKDANEKLFF; CDR3 DNA: TGTGCCAGCAGATACAAGGATGCGAATGAAAAACTGTTTTTT
V gene: TRBV7-2; J gene: TRBJ2-1; D gene: -; clone size: -; CDR3 protein: CASSLRSSATVLNEQFF; CDR3 DNA: TGTGCCAGCAGCTTACGGAGTAGTGCTACAGTGTTGAATGAGCAGTTCTTC
V gene: TRBV24-1; J gene: TRBJ2-1; D gene: -; clone size: -; CDR3 protein: CATTSAQYNEQFF; CDR3 DNA: TGTGCCACCACGAGCGCCCAGTACAATGAGCAGTTCTTC
V gene: TRBV20-1; J gene: TRBJ2-1; D gene: TRBD2; clone size: -; CDR3 protein: CSASAGDYNEQFF; CDR3 DNA: TGCAGTGCTAGTGCGGGGGACTACAATGAGCAGTTCTTC
V gene: TRBV27; J gene: TRBJ1-4; D gene: -; clone size: -; CDR3 protein: CASRPAYRFTGNEKLFF; CDR3 DNA: TGTGCCAGCAGGCCCGCATACCGATTTACGGGGAATGAAAAACTGTTTTTT
V gene: TRBV12-1; J gene: TRBJ2-5; D gene: -; clone size: -; CDR3 protein: CASSPGVLGSGLAGGETQYF; CDR3 DNA: TGTGCCAGCAGCCCAGGGGTTCTAGGTAGCGGACTAGCGGGAGGTGAGACCCAGTACTTC
V gene: TRBV5-1; J gene: TRBJ2-2; D gene: TRBD2; clone size: -; CDR3 protein: CASSSRLAGGNTGELFF; CDR3 DNA: TGCGCCAGCAGCTCGCGACTAGCGGGAGGGAACACCGGGGAGCTGTTTTTT
V gene: TRBV2; J gene: TRBJ2-4; D gene: -; clone size: few; CDR3 protein: CASSDGEAKNIQYF; CDR3 DNA: TGTGCCAGCAGTGATGGGGAAGCCAAAAACATTCAGTACTTC
V gene: TRBV11-3; J gene: TRBJ2-1; D gene: TRBD1; clone size: -; CDR3 protein: CASSLGTEVHNEQFF; CDR3 DNA: TGTGCCAGCAGCTTGGGGACAGAGGTACACAATGAGCAGTTCTTC
V gene: TRBV6-5; J gene: TRBJ2-7; D gene: -; clone size: -; CDR3 protein: CASSPGRISYEQYF; CDR3 DNA: TGTGCCAGCAGTCCGGGACGCATCTCCTACGAGCAGTACTTC
V gene: TRBV12-3/TRBV12-4; J gene: TRBJ1-1; D gene: -; clone size: few; CDR3 protein: CASSTGSGAEAFF; CDR3 DNA: TGTGCCAGCAGTACCGGGAGCGGCGCTGAAGCTTTCTTT
V gene: TRBV28; J gene: TRBJ2-5; D gene: -; clone size: -; CDR3 protein: CASSPPSRARAQTQYF; CDR3 DNA: TGTGCCAGCAGTCCCCCTTCCCGAGCTCGCGCTCAGACCCAGTACTTC
V gene: TRBV5-1; J gene: TRBJ2-7; D gene: TRBD1; clone size: once; CDR3 protein: CASSLGAGGNEQYF; CDR3 DNA: TGCGCCAGCAGCTTGGGGGCAGGGGGCAACGAGCAGTACTTC
V gene: TRBV13; J gene: TRBJ2-1; D gene: -; clone size: -; CDR3 protein: CASSFRGAYNEQFF; CDR3 DNA: TGTGCCAGCAGCTTCAGGGGAGCCTACAATGAGCAGTTCTTC
V gene: TRBV19; J gene: TRBJ1-4; D gene: -; clone size: -; CDR3 protein: CASSPTGGATNEKLFF; CDR3 DNA: TGTGCCAGTAGCCCCACGGGCGGGGCAACTAATGAAAAACTGTTTTTT
V gene: TRBV11-2; J gene: TRBJ2-1; D gene: TRBD2; clone size: once; CDR3 protein: CASSQIRGGNEQFF; CDR3 DNA: TGTGCCAGCAGCCAGATACGGGGGGGCAATGAGCAGTTCTTC
V gene: TRBV7-9; J gene: TRBJ2-5; D gene: -; clone size: -; CDR3 protein: CASSWGIQETQYF; CDR3 DNA: TGTGCCAGCAGCTGGGGGATCCAAGAGACCCAGTACTTC
V gene: TRBV6-5; J gene: TRBJ2-5; D gene: -; clone size: once; CDR3 protein: CASSQGLIQETQYF; CDR3 DNA: TGTGCCAGCAGTCAGGGACTGATTCAAGAGACCCAGTACTTC
V gene: TRBV5-1; J gene: TRBJ1-4; D gene: -; clone size: -; CDR3 protein: CASKETGNEKLFF; CDR3 DNA: TGCGCCAGCAAAGAAACAGGGAATGAAAAACTGTTTTTT
V gene: TRBV6-6; J gene: TRBJ2-3; D gene: -; clone size: -; CDR3 protein: CASKGASEGTDTQYF; CDR3 DNA: TGTGCCAGCAAAGGGGCCTCGGAGGGGACAGATACGCAGTATTTT
V gene: TRBV9; J gene: TRBJ2-1; D gene: -; clone size: -; CDR3 protein: CASSPGGSSYNEQFF; CDR3 DNA: TGTGCCAGCAGCCCCGGGGGTAGCTCCTACAATGAGCAGTTCTTC
V gene: TRBV4-2; J gene: TRBJ2-7; D gene: -; clone size: -; CDR3 protein: CASSQAVGSASYEQYF; CDR3 DNA: TGTGCCAGCAGCCAAGCAGTCGGTAGCGCATCCTACGAGCAGTACTTC
V gene: TRBV27; J gene: TRBJ1-1; D gene: -; clone size: few; CDR3 protein: CASSLSGSENTEAFF; CDR3 DNA: TGTGCCAGCAGTTTATCCGGGAGCGAGAACACTGAAGCTTTCTTT
V gene: TRBV6-2/TRBV6-3; J gene: TRBJ2-7; D gene: -; clone size: -; CDR3 protein: CASSQVYKGHASYEQYF; CDR3 DNA: TGTGCCAGCAGTCAAGTGTATAAGGGACACGCCTCCTACGAGCAGTACTTC
V gene: TRBV7-8; J gene: TRBJ2-5; D gene: -; clone size: -; CDR3 protein: CASSLSLYQETQYF; CDR3 DNA: TGTGCCAGCAGCTTATCTTTGTACCAAGAGACCCAGTACTTC
V gene: TRBV18; J gene: TRBJ2-5; D gene: -; clone size: -; CDR3 protein: CASSDLAGVGETQYF; CDR3 DNA: TGTGCCAGCTCAGACCTAGCAGGGGTTGGAGAGACCCAGTACTTC
V gene: TRBV7-3; J gene: TRBJ2-5; D gene: -; clone size: -; CDR3 protein: CASSPAGASGETQYF; CDR3 DNA: TGTGCCAGCAGCCCGGCCGGGGCCTCGGGAGAGACCCAGTACTTC
V gene: TRBV7-9; J gene: TRBJ2-7; D gene: TRBD1; clone size: once; CDR3 protein: CASSRLTGTKQYF; CDR3 DNA: TGTGCCAGCAGCAGATTGACAGGGACAAAGCAGTACTTC
V gene: TRBV24-1; J gene: TRBJ2-1; D gene: TRBD2; clone size: -; CDR3 protein: CATSEAGEVKEQFF; CDR3 DNA: TGTGCCACCAGTGAGGCGGGAGAAGTTAAGGAGCAGTTCTTC
V gene: TRBV6-2/TRBV6-3; J gene: TRBJ1-1; D gene: -; clone size: few; CDR3 protein: CASSYEAGVTMNTEAFF; CDR3 DNA: TGTGCCAGCAGTTACGAGGCGGGGGTTACCATGAACACTGAAGCTTTCTTT
V gene: TRBV5-6; J gene: TRBJ2-2; D gene: -; clone size: -; CDR3 protein: CASSLTGNTGELFF; CDR3 DNA: TGTGCCAGCAGCTTGACCGGGAACACCGGGGAGCTGTTTTTT
V gene: TRBV2; J gene: TRBJ2-7; D gene: TRBD1; clone size: -; CDR3 protein: CASSPGTGWSYEQYF; CDR3 DNA: TGTGCCAGCAGTCCCGGGACAGGGTGGTCGTACGAGCAGTACTTC
V gene: TRBV9; J gene: TRBJ1-6; D gene: -; clone size: -; CDR3 protein: CASSDGPLLPSSYNSPLHF; CDR3 DNA: TGTGCCAGCAGTGATGGACCTCTCCTCCCGAGCTCCTATAATTCACCCCTCCACTTT
V gene: TRBV6-6; J gene: TRBJ2-7; D gene: TRBD1; clone size: few; CDR3 protein: CASSPGQGAVWSYEQYF; CDR3 DNA: TGTGCCAGCAGTCCGGGACAGGGGGCTGTATGGTCCTACGAGCAGTACTTC
V gene: TRBV27; J gene: TRBJ2-7; D gene: -; clone size: -; CDR3 protein: CASSPIIASEQYF; CDR3 DNA: TGTGCCAGCAGCCCAATCATAGCTTCGGAGCAGTACTTC
V gene: TRBV19; J gene: TRBJ2-5; D gene: -; clone size: -; CDR3 protein: CASSSLTDFNQETQYF; CDR3 DNA: TGTGCCAGTAGCTCCTTAACTGATTTTAACCAAGAGACCCAGTACTTC
V gene: TRBV6-2/TRBV6-3; J gene: TRBJ1-5; D gene: -; clone size: -; CDR3 protein: CASSNRNQPQHF; CDR3 DNA: TGTGCCAGCAGTAACAGGAATCAGCCCCAGCATTTT
V gene: TRBV19; J gene: TRBJ2-2; D gene: -; clone size: -; CDR3 protein: CASNWRTGELFF; CDR3 DNA: TGTGCCAGTAATTGGCGCACCGGGGAGCTGTTTTTT
V gene: TRBV25-1; J gene: TRBJ1-6; D gene: -; clone size: -; CDR3 protein: CASSDRHQYNSPLHF; CDR3 DNA: TGTGCCAGCAGTGATCGACACCAGTATAATTCACCCCTCCACTTT
V gene: TRBV7-3; J gene: TRBJ2-1; D gene: -; clone size: -; CDR3 protein: CASSLDGWQPNEQFF; CDR3 DNA: TGTGCCAGCAGCTTAGACGGATGGCAGCCCAATGAGCAGTTCTTC
V gene: TRBV5-1; J gene: TRBJ1-4; D gene: -; clone size: -; CDR3 protein: CASSPSGGSTEKLFF; CDR3 DNA: TGCGCCAGCTCCCCTTCCGGGGGCTCTACTGAAAAACTGTTTTTT
V gene: TRBV7-9; J gene: TRBJ2-1; D gene: TRBD2; clone size: -; CDR3 protein: CASSWHGTSDVIEQFF; CDR3 DNA: TGTGCCAGCAGCTGGCACGGGACTAGCGATGTTATTGAGCAGTTCTTC
V gene: TRBV27; J gene: TRBJ2-7; D gene: TRBD1; clone size: -; CDR3 protein: CASKPGQGRYEQYF; CDR3 DNA: TGTGCCAGCAAACCGGGACAGGGCCGCTACGAGCAGTACTTC
V gene: TRBV4-2; J gene: TRBJ1-2; D gene: -; clone size: -; CDR3 protein: CASSQAHGGNYGYTF; CDR3 DNA: TGTGCCAGCAGCCAAGCGCATGGAGGGAACTATGGCTACACCTTC